The 31 T cell receptor beta chains below all came from one sample that was sequenced in a study of spatial heterogeneity in lung cancer (dated by TCRdb to between 2018 and 2020). This specimen's time point label, per the study, means: blood at routine non-recurrence follow-up after resection. TCR sequencing used whole RNA extracted from tumor and nontumor lung tissue, or from cryopreserved PBMC samples, without cell sorting. The library was obtained by 5' RACE. These reads were obtained on a NextSeq 500. TCRdb reanalyzed the raw reads on its own, using fastp at Q25 for trimming and MiXCR for clone calling, and kept in-frame beta chains. One record per CDR3 amino acid sequence lists the most common genes and DNA. A total of around 47,000 distinct CDR3 sequences appear in this sample, 6.5% to 7.5% of them only once. The ten largest clones add up to roughly 35% of the sample. The sample here was PBMCs, taken at follow-up. These receptors were taken from a female donor with early-stage non-small cell lung cancer.

By proportion, this clonotype is hyperexpanded. This chain links TRBV7-3 with TRBJ2-3; the match to TRBD2 covers 10 bases. Germline V gene sequence: CDR1 SGHTA, CDR2 FQGTGA. This CDR3 comprises 14 residues. V gave up 4 bases and J gave up 3 bases; unmatched junction bases: 1. The CDR3 DNA sequence: TGTGCCAGCAGCTCGGGACTAGCGACAGATACGCAGTATTTT. It yields the protein CASSSGLATDTQYF.

The V and J genes are TRBV20-1 and TRBJ1-2; the D is unclear. The V and J ends lost 0 bases and 4 bases respectively, with 12 bases between them. There are 14 residues in the CDR3. CDR1 DFQATT and CDR2 SNEGSKA come from the germline V gene (reference sequence). This chain's CDR3 is CSARDPAGPYGYTF. CDR3 bases: TGCAGTGCTAGAGATCCCGCAGGCCCCTATGGCTACACCTTC.

Many counts were recorded for this clonotype. The chain joins TRBV20-1 to TRBJ1-4; D not resolved. The length of the CDR3 is 14 residues. V was clipped by 5 bases and J by 3 bases, with 13 bases between them. Germline V gene lookup returns CDR1 DFQATT and CDR2 SNEGSKA (reference sequence). This CDR3 is CSAPPPAANEKLFF. CDR3 nucleotide sequence: TGCAGTGCTCCCCCACCCGCGGCTAATGAAAAACTGTTTTTT.

This clonotype was picked up a small number of times. The J gene is TRBJ1-5, the V gene TRBV19; 9 bases fit TRBD1. In germline, CDR1 is LNHDA, CDR2 SQIVND (reference sequence). The trim removed 7 bases at V and 6 bases at J, leaving 7 bases unmatched. The CDR3 spans 14 residues. Here the CDR3 reads CASIEQGAGQPQHF. In DNA form, the CDR3 reads TGTGCCAGTATCGAACAGGGGGCCGGTCAGCCCCAGCATTTT.

This clonotype was observed many times. The chain couples TRBV28 to TRBJ2-7; D gene unclear. The CDR3 is made up of 14 amino acids. Trimming pared 7 bases from V and 0 bases from J, leaving 13 bases between. From germline, CDR1 is MDHEN and CDR2 SYDVKM. The DNA for the CDR3 is TGTGCCAGCATTCCTTCGGCCAGCTCCTACGAGCAGTACTTC. Translation gives CASIPSASSYEQYF.

This clonotype was seen a handful of times. This rearrangement joins TRBV11-2 to TRBJ2-3; D call uncertain. The V gene lost 1 base and the J gene lost 4 bases, with 12 bases spanning the gap. Germline assignment: CDR1 SGHAT and CDR2 FQNNGV. The CDR3 runs to 15 residues. CDR3 protein: CASSLVPGRADTQYF. CDR3 coding DNA: TGTGCCAGCAGCTTAGTCCCGGGTAGAGCAGATACGCAGTATTTT.

This clonotype has a handful of counts. The J gene is TRBJ2-2, the V gene TRBV11-2; D is unresolved. The length of the CDR3 is 16 residues. The V end was cut by 1 base, the J end by 3 bases, with 12 bases between. Germline CDR1 and CDR2: SGHAT and FQNNGV. CDR3 amino acids: CASSLVPGWDTGELFF. Written as DNA, the CDR3 is TGTGCCAGCAGCTTAGTCCCGGGTTGGGACACCGGGGAGCTGTTTTTT.

J is TRBJ1-5 and V is TRBV19; no reliable D call. The V gene lost 6 bases and the J gene lost 3 bases, with 9 bases spanning the gap. Looked up from germline, CDR1 is LNHDA and CDR2 is SQIVND (reference sequence). The CDR3 is 13 amino acids. CDR3 loop: CASRGLINQPQHF. The CDR3 DNA reads TGTGCCAGTAGAGGACTGATCAATCAGCCCCAGCATTTT.

This clonotype was seen only a few times. The chain uses TRBV28 and TRBJ1-1; 8 bases agree with TRBD1. J lost 11 bases, V lost 3 bases, and 5 bases had no gene match. The CDR3 covers 12 residues. Germline lookup yields CDR1 MDHEN and CDR2 SYDVKM. The DNA for the CDR3 is TGTGCCAGCAGTTTGAGACAGGGGACGGCTTTCTTT. Its translation: CASSLRQGTAFF.

The chain recombines TRBV11-2 with TRBJ2-5, with TRBD1 matching 7 bases. From germline, CDR1 is SGHAT and CDR2 FQNNGV. CDR3 length: 15 residues. Trimming took 3 bases from V and 2 from J; bases not matched to a gene: 6. CDR3 loop: CASSFVTGSQETQYF. In nucleotides, the CDR3 is TGTGCCAGCAGCTTTGTGACAGGGAGTCAAGAGACCCAGTACTTC.

Ten or more counts support this clonotype. The chain employs TRBV2 and TRBJ2-3; D remains unclear. V lost 7 bases and J 2 bases, leaving 16 bases between the germline ends. The CDR3 extends over 15 amino acids. CDR1 and CDR2 (germline): SNHLY, FYNNEI. CDR3 coding DNA: TGTGCCAGCAATTGGGATTGGCAGGTCACAGATACGCAGTATTTT. Translation: CASNWDWQVTDTQYF.

This clonotype was counted many times. The chain employs TRBV7-2 and TRBJ2-7; no clear D. V lost 5 bases and J lost 4, with 6 bases in between. The CDR3 is made up of 11 amino acids. Germline V lookup: CDR1 SGHTA, CDR2 FQGNSA. The CDR3 spells CASSPRYEQYF. As DNA, the CDR3 is TGTGCCAGCAGCCCCAGGTACGAGCAGTACTTC.

This clonotype was observed at least ten times. The CDR3 DNA reads as TGTGCCAGCAGCAGGGGAGCCCAAGAGACCCAGTACTTC. Translation: CASSRGAQETQYF. This rearrangement joins TRBV12-3 or TRBV12-4 to TRBJ2-5, with a weak D call TRBD1 (6 bases). V was trimmed by 6 bases and J by 1 base, leaving 9 bases between them. CDR3 length: 13 amino acids.

A few counts support this clonotype. The chain recombines TRBV20-1 with TRBJ2-3, with 9 positions matching TRBD2. Per germline, CDR1 DFQATT and CDR2 SNEGSKA (reference sequence). J was trimmed by 3 bases and V by 1 base; bases with no gene match: 2. This CDR3 has 14 residues. CDR3 in amino acids: CSARVLAGTDTQYF. DNA of the CDR3: TGCAGTGCTAGAGTTCTAGCGGGGACAGATACGCAGTATTTT.

This clonotype was picked up a small number of times. The V and J genes are TRBV3-1 and TRBJ2-5; D gene uncertain. Trimming stripped 1 base from V and 7 bases from J, with 4 bases between. The CDR3 sequence is 11 residues long. Germline assignment: CDR1 LGHDT and CDR2 YNNKEL (reference sequence). The DNA for the CDR3 is TGTGCCAGCAGCCAAGTGGTGACCCAGTACTTC. This gives the protein CASSQVVTQYF.

This clonotype was counted only a few times. The CDR3 reads CASSLWTEGAGNTIYF. The CDR3 region has the DNA TGCGCCAGCAGCCTTTGGACAGAAGGAGCTGGAAACACCATATATTTT. The V call is TRBV5-1, the J call TRBJ1-3; tentatively, D is TRBD1 (6 bases). With 4 bases removed from V and 2 bases from J, the gap between germline ends came to 16 bases. Germline values: CDR1 SGHRS, CDR2 YFSETQ. CDR3 size: 16 residues.

Note on this clonotype: A read error may explain this, as a much larger clone is one base away. This rearrangement joins TRBV3-1 to TRBJ1-1; 8 bases are shared with TRBD1. CDR1 and CDR2 (germline): LGHDT, YNNKEL (reference sequence). CDR3 length: 15 amino acids. The ends lost 4 bases at V and 4 bases at J; junction bases unmatched: 8. CDR3 nucleotides: TGTGCCAGCAGCCCCCGGACAGGGAGGGGCACTGAAGCTTTCTTT. It encodes CASSPRTGRGTEAFF.

This clonotype was counted a few times. This chain links TRBV19 with TRBJ2-5; 8 bases match TRBD1. CDR1 is LNHDA, CDR2 SQIVND, per germline (reference sequence). V lost 6 bases and J lost 4; bases outside the gene matches: 13. This CDR3 has 16 amino acids. The DNA for the CDR3 is TGTGCCAGTAGAAGAAGACAGGGGTCGCAAGGAGAGACCCAGTACTTC. It translates to CASRRRQGSQGETQYF.

Ten or more counts support this clonotype. The genes are TRBV9 and TRBJ1-5; D remains ambiguous. Germline CDR1 and CDR2: SGDLS and YYNGEE. The CDR3 has 13 residues. V lost 3 bases, J lost 4 bases, and 8 bases lay in between. The CDR3 DNA reads as TGTGCCAGCAGCGGCGATTTAAATCAGCCCCAGCATTTT. This encodes CASSGDLNQPQHF.

This clonotype was counted at least ten times. The chain carries TRBV24-1 and TRBJ1-1, with TRBD1 matching over 8 bases. V shed 9 bases and J 5 bases; nucleotides not matched to a gene: 7. The CDR3 has 13 residues. From germline, CDR1 is KGHDR and CDR2 SFDVKD. DNA for the CDR3: TGTGCCACCGGAACCGACAGGGGTACTGAAGCTTTCTTT. It specifies CATGTDRGTEAFF.

The chain carries TRBV24-1 and TRBJ2-2, with D possibly being TRBD1 (6 bases). Trimming shortened V by 3 bases and J by 4 bases, and 14 bases separated the two germline ends. The CDR3 loop spans 16 amino acids. Germline values: CDR1 KGHDR, CDR2 SFDVKD. CDR3 DNA: TGTGCCACCAGTGATCCAGGGGTCCCCGGCACCGGGGAGCTGTTTTTT. Amino acids: CATSDPGVPGTGELFF.

The table lists this clonotype with a few counts. The chain has TRBV18 and TRBJ2-1; 11 bases are a match to TRBD2. The trim removed 2 bases at V and 12 bases at J, leaving 6 bases unmatched. The CDR3 is 14 residues long. From germline, CDR1 is KGHSH and CDR2 LQKENI. CDR3 protein: CASSPETSGIAQFF. CDR3 nucleotide sequence: TGTGCCAGCTCACCAGAGACTAGCGGGATCGCGCAGTTCTTC.

This clonotype was detected only a few times. The V and J genes are TRBV28 and TRBJ1-5, with D uncertain. Per the germline V gene, CDR1 is MDHEN and CDR2 is SYDVKM. V dropped 6 bases and J dropped 2 bases, with 14 bases sitting between them. The CDR3 loop spans 15 amino acids. The CDR3 DNA follows: TGTGCCAGCAGCGTCTTACACGACGGCAATCAGCCCCAGCATTTT. Protein product: CASSVLHDGNQPQHF.

This clonotype was seen only a few times. The chain joins TRBV20-1 to TRBJ1-2; a possible D gene is TRBD1 (5 bases). CDR1 DFQATT and CDR2 SNEGSKA come from the germline V gene (reference sequence). The CDR3 has 13 residues. The germline V and J ends were trimmed by 3 bases and 7 bases, with 15 bases remaining between them. The DNA for the CDR3 is TGCAGTGCTAGTCAGAGGTCGGGGGTTGGCTACACCTTC. Translated: CSASQRSGVGYTF.

This clonotype was observed a handful of times. V usage is TRBV29-1 and J usage is TRBJ1-1, with 7 bases that match TRBD1. The CDR3 has 13 amino acids. J was trimmed by 1 base and V by 3 bases; bases with no gene match: 2. Germline CDR1 SQVTM, CDR2 ANQGSEA. The CDR3 DNA reads TGCAGCGTTGATGGACAGGCGAACACTGAAGCTTTCTTT. Its protein product is CSVDGQANTEAFF.

This clonotype was detected only a few times. This chain joins TRBV6-2 or TRBV6-3 and TRBJ2-7; D ambiguous. CDR1 is MNHEY and CDR2 is SVGEGT in the germline V gene. Deletions cut 2 bases from V and 4 bases from J, with 3 bases between. The CDR3 length is 11 residues. Here the CDR3 DNA reads TGTGCCAGCAGTTACGCTTACGAGCAGTACTTC. Its translation is CASSYAYEQYF.

This clonotype appeared many times. V and J are TRBV5-1 and TRBJ2-7; D gene uncertain. Trimming shortened V by 5 bases and J by 6 bases, and 12 bases separated the two germline ends. The CDR3 is 12 residues long. Germline V lookup: CDR1 SGHRS, CDR2 YFSETQ. The CDR3 nucleotides read TGCGCCAGCAGAGGAGATCGGGCCGAGCAGTACTTC. Protein: CASRGDRAEQYF.

This clonotype was observed at least ten times. V gene TRBV5-1 combines with J gene TRBJ1-1; 7 bases are shared with TRBD1. Germline CDR1 and CDR2: SGHRS and YFSETQ. V gave up 5 bases and J gave up 4 bases; unmatched junction bases: 5. The CDR3 covers 13 residues. The CDR3 is CASRQGPGTEAFF. CDR3 nucleotide sequence: TGCGCCAGCAGACAGGGGCCGGGCACTGAAGCTTTCTTT.

At least ten counts were recorded for this clonotype. The V call is TRBV28, the J call TRBJ2-4, with TRBD2 matching over 8 bases. J was trimmed by 8 bases and V by 2 bases; bases with no gene match: 8. This CDR3 has 15 residues. CDR1 MDHEN and CDR2 SYDVKM come from the germline V gene. CDR3 in amino acids: CASSLVGLAVDIQYF. The CDR3 region has the DNA TGTGCCAGCAGTTTAGTAGGACTAGCTGTTGACATTCAGTACTTC. Combining the CDR3 with reference TRBV28 and TRBJ2-4 gives the whole variable domain DVKVTQSSRYLVKRTGEKVFLECVQDMDHENMFWYRQDPGLGLRLIYFSYDVKMKEKGDIPEGYSVSREKKERFSLILESASTNQTSMYLCASSLVGLAVDIQYFGAGTRLSVL.

The chain carries TRBV18 and TRBJ1-4; D remains unclear. This CDR3 has 16 residues. Trimming took 6 bases from V and 5 from J, leaving 19 bases between them. Germline V gene lookup returns CDR1 KGHSH and CDR2 LQKENI. CDR3 residues: CASSLFDGDINEKLFF. In nucleotides, the CDR3 is TGTGCCAGCTCCCTGTTCGACGGTGACATCAATGAAAAACTGTTTTTT. The complete variable domain, with remaining parts taken from reference TRBV18 and TRBJ1-4, reads NAGVMQNPRHLVRRRGQEARLRCSPMKGHSHVYWYRQLPEEGLKFMVYLQKENIIDESGMPKERFSAEFPKEGPSILRIQQVVRGDSAAYFCASSLFDGDINEKLFFGSGTQLSVL.

This clonotype was counted many times. The chain has TRBV28 and TRBJ1-2; TRBD1 might be the D (5 bases). CDR3 length: 13 amino acids. V lost 5 bases and J lost 7, with 14 bases in between. Germline V lookup: CDR1 MDHEN, CDR2 SYDVKM. The CDR3 region is CASSIRQKAGYTF. CDR3 sequence (DNA): TGTGCCAGCAGTATCCGACAGAAGGCTGGCTACACCTTC.